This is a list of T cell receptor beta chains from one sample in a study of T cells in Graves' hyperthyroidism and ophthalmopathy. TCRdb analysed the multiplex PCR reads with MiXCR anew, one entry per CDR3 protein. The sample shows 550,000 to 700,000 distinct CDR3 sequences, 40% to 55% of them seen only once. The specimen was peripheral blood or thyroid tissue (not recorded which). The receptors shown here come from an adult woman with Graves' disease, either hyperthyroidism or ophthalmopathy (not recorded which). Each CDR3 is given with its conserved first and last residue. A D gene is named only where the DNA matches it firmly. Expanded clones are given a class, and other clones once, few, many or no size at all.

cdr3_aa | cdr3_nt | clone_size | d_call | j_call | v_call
CASRPTGTPIYEQYF | TGTGCCAGCAGACCAACCGGGACACCTATCTACGAGCAGTACTTC | NA | NA | TRBJ2-7 | TRBV27
CASSLRAGSSYEQYF | TGTGCCAGCAGTTTACGGGCAGGGAGCTCCTACGAGCAGTACTTC | NA | NA | TRBJ2-7 | TRBV12-3/TRBV12-4
CASSELSFSFPGQGNYGYTF | TGTGCCAGCAGTGAACTATCATTTTCCTTTCCGGGACAGGGTAACTATGGCTACACCTTC | many | TRBD1 | TRBJ1-2 | TRBV2
CASSSGAYEQYF | TGTGCCAGCAGCTCAGGGGCCTACGAGCAGTACTTC | many | NA | TRBJ2-7 | TRBV5-1
CASSEDRGFYEQYF | TGTGCCAGCAGTGAGGACAGGGGGTTCTACGAGCAGTACTTC | NA | TRBD1 | TRBJ2-7 | TRBV2
CASSLKNRASEQYF | TGTGCCAGCAGTTTAAAGAACAGGGCCTCCGAGCAGTACTTC | many | NA | TRBJ2-7 | TRBV12-3/TRBV12-4
CATRRGRETQYF | TGTGCCACCAGGAGGGGGAGGGAGACCCAGTACTTC | NA | NA | TRBJ2-5 | TRBV10-3
CASSLRRLVGETQYF | TGTGCCAGCAGCTTACGCCGACTAGTAGGGGAGACCCAGTACTTC | few | NA | TRBJ2-5 | TRBV7-8
CASGPGRTNYGYTF | TGTGCCAGCGGTCCAGGGCGTACTAACTATGGCTACACCTTC | many | NA | TRBJ1-2 | TRBV28
CASSSGGRRNTIYF | TGTGCCAGCAGCAGCGGGGGGCGCCGAAACACCATATATTTT | NA | NA | TRBJ1-3 | TRBV7-8
CASSFAHRGRTEAFF | TGTGCCAGCAGTTTCGCCCACAGGGGGCGGACTGAAGCTTTCTTT | many | TRBD1 | TRBJ1-1 | TRBV12-3/TRBV12-4
CSVVGYYEQYF | TGCAGCGTTGTTGGTTACTACGAGCAGTACTTC | NA | NA | TRBJ2-7 | TRBV29-1
CASLRAEQYF | TGTGCCAGCCTGAGGGCCGAGCAGTACTTC | many | NA | TRBJ2-7 | TRBV27
CASSLIAGTEAFF | TGTGCCAGCAGCTTAATTGCCGGCACTGAAGCTTTCTTT | NA | NA | TRBJ1-1 | TRBV7-7
CSARGGAFYGYTF | TGCAGTGCTAGAGGAGGAGCGTTCTATGGCTACACCTTC | NA | NA | TRBJ1-2 | TRBV20-1
CATSGQDRGKETQYF | TGTGCCACCTCGGGACAGGACAGGGGAAAAGAGACCCAGTACTTC | many | TRBD1 | TRBJ2-5 | TRBV6-5
CASSRTARYGYGYTF | TGTGCCAGCAGTAGAACGGCGCGCTATGGCTATGGCTACACCTTC | few | NA | TRBJ1-2 | TRBV27
CASSEYAPGGETQYF | TGTGCCAGCAGTGAATATGCCCCGGGTGGGGAGACCCAGTACTTC | NA | NA | TRBJ2-5 | TRBV25-1
CSLGRNTEAFF | TGCAGCTTGGGGCGGAACACTGAAGCTTTCTTT | few | NA | TRBJ1-1 | TRBV29-1
CASGQRLAGEETQYF | TGTGCCAGCGGCCAACGACTAGCGGGGGAAGAGACCCAGTACTTC | NA | TRBD2 | TRBJ2-5 | TRBV13
CASSLQPHGQGTNTEAFF | TGTGCCAGCAGCTTGCAACCTCATGGACAGGGAACGAACACTGAAGCTTTCTTT | many | TRBD1 | TRBJ1-1 | TRBV7-3
CASSPGTSGRGKQYF | TGTGCCAGCTCACCCGGGACTAGCGGGAGAGGAAAGCAGTACTTC | NA | TRBD2 | TRBJ2-7 | TRBV18
CASSYTLGTANTEAFF | TGTGCCAGCAGTTATACCCTCGGGACCGCGAACACTGAAGCTTTCTTT | NA | NA | TRBJ1-1 | TRBV2
CASSLRTRIANTEAFF | TGTGCCAGCAGCTTAAGAACGCGGATAGCGAACACTGAAGCTTTCTTT | NA | NA | TRBJ1-1 | TRBV11-2
CASGGQGGRQPQHF | TGTGCCAGCGGAGGCCAGGGAGGGCGGCAGCCCCAGCATTTT | NA | NA | TRBJ1-5 | TRBV19
CAIGRTGLREQYF | TGTGCCATCGGCCGGACAGGGTTACGCGAGCAGTACTTC | many | TRBD1 | TRBJ2-7 | TRBV2
CASSEEGPNTEAFF | TGTGCCAGCAGTGAAGAAGGGCCGAACACTGAAGCTTTCTTT | many | NA | TRBJ1-1 | TRBV2
CASSLGGNTYEQYF | TGTGCCAGCAGCTTGGGAGGGAATACCTACGAGCAGTACTTC | many | TRBD2 | TRBJ2-7 | TRBV11-3
CASSGDRGEGYTF | TGTGCCAGCAGTGGGGACAGGGGAGAAGGCTACACCTTC | NA | TRBD1 | TRBJ1-2 | TRBV2
CASSWVRSREQYF | TGTGCCAGCAGTTGGGTCCGGTCTCGGGAGCAGTACTTC | many | NA | TRBJ2-7 | TRBV28
CASSYQYMTGELFF | TGTGCCAGCAGTTATCAGTATATGACCGGGGAGCTGTTTTTT | many | NA | TRBJ2-2 | TRBV6-2/TRBV6-3
CASSLIGRSGANVLTF | TGTGCCAGCAGCTTAATTGGTCGCTCTGGGGCCAACGTCCTGACTTTC | once | NA | TRBJ2-6 | TRBV7-9
CSVEGGSGANVLTF | TGCAGCGTTGAAGGGGGCTCTGGGGCCAACGTCCTGACTTTC | NA | NA | TRBJ2-6 | TRBV29-1
CASSDSKIGTSTYEQYF | TGTGCCAGCAGTGACTCGAAAATCGGGACCAGTACCTACGAGCAGTACTTC | NA | NA | TRBJ2-7 | TRBV6-5
CAISSWDSYNYGYTF | TGTGCCATCAGTTCCTGGGACAGCTATAACTATGGCTACACCTTC | many | TRBD1 | TRBJ1-2 | TRBV10-3